This section outlines one T cell receptor (beta chain) sequence together with its context. Its antigen is not yet known. No quality values exist for individual bases; no much larger clone is one base distant. The data belong to a study of T cell responses to AZD1222 COVID-19 vaccine (dated by TCRdb to about 2021). At the level of the whole study: TCR sequencing covered roughly 230 trial participants: 200 to 210 given two doses of AZD1222 and 26 given two doses of MenACWY control vaccine. Trial participants were enrolled by age into subgroups of 18-55, 56-69 and 70-plus years, and 148, 28 and 57 TCR-sequenced participants, respectively, were included in these subgroups.

The germline V gene encodes CDR1 KGHDR and CDR2 SFDVKD. V is cut back by 5 bases and J by 4 bases, with 6 bases in the junction unmatched. From the cysteine up to the phenylalanine, the CDR3 has a length of 14 residues. The DNA shown is the 42-base CDR3, in frame from base 1. What this sample's time point label stands for: baseline before first vaccination. Reading the label with the study, this specimen's treatment or condition is: meningococcal conjugate vaccine given as trial control. Vaccinee samples came from UK trials COV001 and COV002, including a single-blind randomized controlled phase 2/3 trial of AZD1222 (ChAdOx1 nCoV-19) in healthy adults. For TCRbeta chain sequencing, PBMC samples from trial participants were taken at day 0 and at day 28 after the second dose. Here is what the overall study found, with its caveats: After two AZD1222 doses, spike-specific TCR breadth and depth were significantly higher than at day 0 and than in MenACWY recipients. Because no samples from the day 14 peak response were available, repertoires could be characterized only after the peak T cell response. Only five to seven AZD1222 recipients were SARS-CoV-2 seropositive at baseline, limiting conclusions about previously exposed vaccinees. Reportedly, almost half of the unique spike-specific TCRs recognized epitopes lying outside the regions that are mutated in the B.1.351 and B.1.1.7 variants. Most participants were white British and females outnumbered males, and the authors suggested that clonal diversity may have been underestimated. In the small 56-69-year group, the increase in depth fell short of significance, most likely because of low power. Vaccine-associated CD4 TCRs spanned the whole spike protein, with dominant responses in regions 160-218 and 743-854.

The CDR3 regions of human TCRbeta chains were analyzed by immunosequencing. On the authors' methods: TCRs in the repertoires were matched against a reference library of SARS-CoV-2-specific TCRs that had been generated with the MIRA antigen-specificity platform. Breadth was defined as the fraction of unique TCRs that were SARS-CoV-2-associated. Depth was defined as the fraction of total T cells that were SARS-CoV-2-associated. Using the MIRA data, each spike-specific TCR was mapped to the spike region that the TCR reacts to and placed in a CD4 or CD8 class. Log10-transformed breadth and depth values were compared by one-way ANOVA with Sidak's multiple comparisons tests. TCRdb's version of the immuneACCESS table is confined to in-frame rearrangements and falls short of the full clone set. An unresolved V gene accounts for under half of the shortfall where checked; the remainder is of unknown origin. That table furnishes V, J and clone size, whereas the DNA furnished D and trimming. For this sample the table gives some 130,000 clones, of which roughly 85% were detected only once. Under 20% of the sample rests with the top ten.

Sample: peripheral blood, taken on day 0 of MenACWY control vaccination. The chain is assembled from TRBV24-1 and TRBJ2-5; the junction holds 7 bases that match TRBD1. The receptor was isolated from an adult in good health. CDR3 reads: CATSGKTGRETQYF. The sequenced DNA is TGTGCCACCAGTGGTAAGACAGGGAGAGAGACCCAGTACTTC.